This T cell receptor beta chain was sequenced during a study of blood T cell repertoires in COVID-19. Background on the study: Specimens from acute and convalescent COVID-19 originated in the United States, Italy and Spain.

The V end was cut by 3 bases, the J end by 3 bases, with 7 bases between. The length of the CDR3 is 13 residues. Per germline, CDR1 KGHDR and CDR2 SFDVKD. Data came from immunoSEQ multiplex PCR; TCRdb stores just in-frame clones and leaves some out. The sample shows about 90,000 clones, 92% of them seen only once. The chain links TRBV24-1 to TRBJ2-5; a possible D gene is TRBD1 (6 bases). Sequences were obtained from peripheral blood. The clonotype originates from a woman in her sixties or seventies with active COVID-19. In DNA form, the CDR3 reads TGTGCCACCAGTGATCCAGGGGAAGAGACCCAGTACTTC. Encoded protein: CATSDPGEETQYF.